The rows below give T cell receptor beta chains drawn from one sample of a study of shared clonotypes between healthy human individuals. The protocol was immunoSEQ multiplex PCR, while the TCRdb copy is restricted to in-frame clones and leaves out a portion. The data show 850,000 to 1,200,000 clones, 65% to 75% seen once. Sequencing was carried out using memory CD4+ T cells sorted from blood. These receptors originate from a man younger than 30 in good health. Each CDR3 is given without its conserved first and last residue. The D gene is left open where the match is weak.

V,J,D,CDR3
TRBV14,TRBJ2-7,-,ASSQGGGQPMFYEQY
TRBV6-6,TRBJ1-2,-,ASSYLPLGGYT
TRBV4-3,TRBJ2-2,-,ASSLRLQIQGAGELF
TRBV6-6,TRBJ1-3,-,ASRNRVRSGNTIY
TRBV30,TRBJ1-4,TRBD1,AWSVKRQGEKLF
TRBV5-4,TRBJ2-7,-,ASSAPGVGVNEQY
TRBV2,TRBJ1-2,TRBD1,ASTLTGSHGYT
TRBV10-2,TRBJ2-1,-,ASSESATRVFDNEQF
TRBV4-1,TRBJ2-3,-,ASSQDPPPHWRDTQY
TRBV30,TRBJ2-6,-,AWSVSHPARTSGANVLT
TRBV19,TRBJ2-1,TRBD2,ASWASGGSSYNEQF
TRBV5-1,TRBJ2-5,TRBD2,ASSASGTSSQETQY
TRBV6-5,TRBJ1-5,-,ASSTGYNQPQH
TRBV25-1,TRBJ2-5,TRBD2,ASSDRLAGVPQETQY
TRBV7-9,TRBJ2-1,TRBD2,ASSFSGTSNEQF
TRBV30,TRBJ2-2,-,AYRASPPGELF
TRBV5-6,TRBJ2-3,TRBD1,ASSLAGTGATTDTQY
TRBV5-6,TRBJ2-5,TRBD2,ASSLLAGARETQY
TRBV5-1,TRBJ2-5,TRBD1,ASSAQGATGETQY
TRBV29-1,TRBJ1-1,-,SVNGQMNTEAF
TRBV30,TRBJ1-1,TRBD1,AWNPGQGAEAF
TRBV27,TRBJ1-1,-,ASSFGVYGGGMAEAF
TRBV11-3,TRBJ2-1,-,ASSLATGAVGDEQF
TRBV6-1,TRBJ2-3,TRBD1,ASRTQGGTDTQY
TRBV18,TRBJ1-6,TRBD1,ASSPQQGDNSPLH
TRBV5-6,TRBJ2-2,-,ASRPRTGELF
TRBV11-2,TRBJ1-2,-,ASSLAGIRVYGYT
TRBV18,TRBJ2-4,TRBD2,ASSPTSGVAKNIQY
TRBV9,TRBJ1-5,-,ASSVDGGGNGQPQH
TRBV28,TRBJ1-6,TRBD1,ASSRMTGDNSPLH
TRBV19,TRBJ2-3,-,ASSIGRADTQY
TRBV25-1,TRBJ2-5,TRBD1,ASSDPGQGMETQY
TRBV19,TRBJ2-1,-,ASSIGSSYNEQF
TRBV4-2,TRBJ2-6,-,ASSQDQGSGANVLT
TRBV19,TRBJ2-7,TRBD2,ASRSSGTTSIEY
TRBV5-1,TRBJ1-1,TRBD1,ASKDRTEAF
TRBV29-1,TRBJ2-1,TRBD2,SARGSGRSSYNEQF
TRBV6-1,TRBJ2-5,-,ASRIQGLETQY
TRBV10-3,TRBJ1-5,TRBD1,AISTDRYNQPQH
TRBV18,TRBJ2-2,-,ASSPGAGGELF
TRBV4-3,TRBJ1-6,-,ASSPMGLPNSPLH
TRBV9,TRBJ2-3,TRBD2,ASSVTLAADTQY
TRBV5-5,TRBJ2-3,-,ASSLSGSGTDTQY
TRBV5-1,TRBJ1-1,-,ASSSTASNTEAF
TRBV7-2,TRBJ2-7,-,ASSQGLGKGYEQY
TRBV28,TRBJ1-4,-,ASSPLRPEKLF
TRBV2,TRBJ1-6,TRBD1,ASRQGLVSYNSPLH
TRBV10-3,TRBJ1-6,TRBD1,AISEGQGAGSPLH
TRBV11-2,TRBJ2-3,TRBD2,ASSLSGGGTDTQY